Below are 10 T cell receptor beta chains sequenced from a single sample in a study of T cell responses to AZD1222 COVID-19 vaccine. The method was immunoSEQ multiplex PCR; TCRdb's version includes in-frame clones alone and lacks a portion of them. Seen here are around 140,000 clones, more than 90% observed once, and the top ten hold approximately 1.7%. Sequences were derived from peripheral blood, sampled on day 0 of AZD1222 vaccination. These receptors originate from an adult in good health.

V and J are TRBV5-1 and TRBJ1-4; 8 bases are a match to TRBD1. The J segment lost 2 bases and the V segment lost 4 bases, leaving 7 bases of the junction unmatched. CDR1 and CDR2 from the germline V gene are SGHRS and YFSETQ. This CDR3 is 16 amino acids long. CDR3 sequence reads: CASSVGTGVTNEKLFF. The CDR3 DNA sequence: TGCGCCAGCAGCGTCGGGACAGGAGTTACTAATGAAAAACTGTTTTTT.

A single count supports this clone. This chain connects TRBV5-1 to TRBJ2-1; 7 bases line up with TRBD1. The CDR3 covers 18 residues. V shed 3 bases, J shed 1 base, and the junction held 13 bases outside the gene matches. The germline gives CDR1 SGHRS, CDR2 YFSETQ. The CDR3, as DNA: TGCGCCAGCAGCTACTACCTTCGACAGGGTAAATCCTACAATGAGCAGTTCTTC. Residues: CASSYYLRQGKSYNEQFF.

The V call is TRBV7-2, the J call TRBJ1-6; D is unresolved. V was trimmed by 1 base and J by 0 bases, leaving 13 bases between them. This CDR3 has 18 residues. The germline V gene has CDR1 SGHTA and CDR2 FQGNSA. As DNA, the CDR3 is TGTGCCAGCAGCTTAGACTCGTGGGAAAGCTCCTATAATTCACCCCTCCACTTT. Translating gives CASSLDSWESSYNSPLHF. The complete variable domain, with remaining parts taken from reference TRBV7-2 and TRBJ1-6, reads GAGVSQSPSNKVTEKGKDVELRCDPISGHTALYWYRQSLGQGLEFLIYFQGNSAPDKSGLPSDRFSAERTGGSVSTLTIQRTQQEDSAVYLCASSLDSWESSYNSPLHFGNGTRLTVT.

V is TRBV24-1 and J is TRBJ1-5; D may be TRBD1 (6 bases). Deletions cut 2 bases from V and 5 bases from J, with 15 bases between. The CDR3 is 16 amino acids. Germline-derived CDR1 and CDR2 are KGHDR and SFDVKD. CDR3 loop: CATSDSPGGRDQPQHF. DNA for the CDR3: TGTGCCACCAGTGATTCCCCCGGGGGCAGGGATCAGCCCCAGCATTTT.

V usage is TRBV12-3 or TRBV12-4 and J usage is TRBJ1-5; D remains unclear. The CDR3 has 13 amino acids. Trimming pared 3 bases from V and 7 bases from J, leaving 10 bases between. The CDR3 DNA reads as TGTGCCAGCAGTTTCGGAGGGCAACAGCCCCAGCATTTT. This gives the protein CASSFGGQQPQHF.

The V gene is TRBV7-8, the J gene TRBJ2-7, with 10 nucleotides matching TRBD2. The CDR3 loop spans 17 amino acids. The V gene's germline CDR1 is SGHVS and CDR2 FQNEAQ. V lost 0 bases, J lost 3 bases, and 8 bases stayed unmatched. The CDR3 region is CASSLARIAGGLYEQYF. CDR3 nucleotides: TGTGCCAGCAGCTTAGCGCGAATAGCGGGAGGTCTCTACGAGCAGTACTTC. The complete variable domain, with remaining parts taken from reference TRBV7-8 and TRBJ2-7, reads GAGVSQSPRYKVAKRGQDVALRCDPISGHVSLFWYQQALGQGPEFLTYFQNEAQLDKSGLPSDRFFAERPEGSVSTLKIQRTQQEDSAVYLCASSLARIAGGLYEQYFGPGTRLTVT.

The chain combines TRBV7-9 with TRBJ1-1; D is undetermined. CDR3 length: 13 amino acids. The germline CDR1 and CDR2 sequences are SEHNR and FQNEAQ (reference sequence). V was shortened by 3 bases and J by 1 base, with 6 bases between the two germline ends. This CDR3 is CASSLSSNTEAFF. The CDR3 nucleotides are TGTGCCAGCAGCTTGTCTTCGAACACTGAAGCTTTCTTT.

The chain uses TRBV11-2 and TRBJ1-2; D gene unclear. Between the trimmed V and J ends, which lost 4 bases and 4 bases, there was a span of 10 bases. This CDR3 spans 13 amino acids. Germline CDR1 is SGHAT and CDR2 is FQNNGV. CDR3 in DNA: TGTGCCAGCAGCTCCCCAAGGAGCTATGGCTACACCTTC. It yields the protein CASSSPRSYGYTF. The full variable domain, with the rest looked up from reference TRBV11-2 and TRBJ1-2, is EAGVAQSPRYKIIEKRQSVAFWCNPISGHATLYWYQQILGQGPKLLIQFQNNGVVDDSQLPKDRFSAERLKGVDSTLKIQPAKLEDSAVYLCASSSPRSYGYTFGSGTRLTVV.

V and J are TRBV23-1 and TRBJ2-7, with D uncertain. TRBV23-1 is treated as an ORF (open reading frame) with a function not yet certain. Trimming cost V 6 bases and J 3 bases, with 6 bases left between them. The CDR3 has 11 amino acids. The DNA for the CDR3 is TGCGCCAGCAGCCAAATCTACGAGCAGTACTTC. Translation gives CASSQIYEQYF.

V is TRBV7-3 and J is TRBJ1-1; 9 bases agree with TRBD1. The CDR3 extends over 14 amino acids. V shed 4 bases, J shed 4 bases, and the junction held 4 bases outside the gene matches. Germline CDR1 SGHTA, CDR2 FQGTGA. The CDR3 coding sequence is TGTGCCAGCAGCTCCCAGGACAGGGGCACTGAAGCTTTCTTT. Translation gives CASSSQDRGTEAFF.